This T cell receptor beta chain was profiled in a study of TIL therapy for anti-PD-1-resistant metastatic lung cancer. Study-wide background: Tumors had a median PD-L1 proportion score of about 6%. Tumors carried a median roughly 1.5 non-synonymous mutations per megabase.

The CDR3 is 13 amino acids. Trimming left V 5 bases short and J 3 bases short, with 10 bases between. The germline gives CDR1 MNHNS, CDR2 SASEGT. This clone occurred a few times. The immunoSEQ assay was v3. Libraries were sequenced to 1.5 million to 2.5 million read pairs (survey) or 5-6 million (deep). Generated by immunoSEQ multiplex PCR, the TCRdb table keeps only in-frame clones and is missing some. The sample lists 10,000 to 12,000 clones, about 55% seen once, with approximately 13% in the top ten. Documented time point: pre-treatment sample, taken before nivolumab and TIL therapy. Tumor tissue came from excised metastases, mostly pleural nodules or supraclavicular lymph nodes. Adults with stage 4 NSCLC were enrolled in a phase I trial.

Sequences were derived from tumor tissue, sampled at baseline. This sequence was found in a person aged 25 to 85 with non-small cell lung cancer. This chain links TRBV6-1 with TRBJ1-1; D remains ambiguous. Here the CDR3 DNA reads TGTGCCAGCAGTCCTGAGGTGGACACTGAAGCTTTCTTT. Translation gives CASSPEVDTEAFF.